The 7 T cell receptor beta chains presented below share a single source sample, sequenced in a study of blood T cell repertoires in COVID-19. Sequencing was performed with immunoSEQ multiplex PCR; in TCRdb, only in-frame clones are kept and a portion is missing. This table has about 160,000 clones, 82% appearing once. The sequencing sample was made of peripheral blood. These receptors came from a woman aged 40 to 50 with COVID-19, enrolled during active disease.

The rearrangement uses TRBV3-1 (or the pseudogene TRBV3-2) and TRBJ1-2, with TRBD1 matching 8 bases. Germline trimming cut 3 bases from V and 7 bases from J; bases unmatched to any gene: 10. Per germline, CDR1 LGHDT and CDR2 YNNKEL (reference sequence). This CDR3 contains 15 residues. The CDR3: CASSHGQGFSGGYTF. The CDR3, as DNA: TGTGCCAGCAGCCACGGACAGGGCTTTTCGGGTGGCTACACCTTC.

V usage is TRBV5-6 and J usage is TRBJ1-5; D is uncertain. The CDR3 length is 14 residues. V was shortened by 4 bases and J by 1 base, with 9 bases between the two germline ends. CDR1 and CDR2 (germline): SGHDT, YYEEEE. DNA of the CDR3: TGTGCCAGCAGCCCATATGGCAGCAATCAGCCCCAGCATTTT. This gives the protein CASSPYGSNQPQHF.

V is TRBV6-5 and J is TRBJ1-1; maybe TRBD1 (6 bases). Trimming pared 6 bases from V and 4 bases from J, leaving 12 bases between. CDR1 is MNHEY and CDR2 is SVGAGI in the germline V gene. There are 13 residues in the CDR3. The CDR3, as DNA: TGTGCCAGCAGACTCGGGACAATCACTGAAGCTTTCTTT. This encodes CASRLGTITEAFF.

This clone was seen a few times. The V call is TRBV6-5, the J call TRBJ2-1, with 8 bases matching TRBD2. J gave up 8 bases and V 7 bases, and 13 bases lay outside the gene matches. Germline-derived CDR1 and CDR2 are MNHEY and SVGAGI. The CDR3 is 15 residues long. The DNA of the CDR3 is TGTGCCAGCACCGAGATCGGGGGGGTATCATATGAGCAGTTCTTC. Its translation is CASTEIGGVSYEQFF.

The genes are TRBV19 and TRBJ2-2, with 9 positions matching TRBD2. V was clipped by 8 bases and J by 6 bases; unmatched bases: 10. Germline CDR1 reads LNHDA; CDR2 reads SQIVND (reference sequence). This CDR3 comprises 15 residues. CDR3 region: CASSGGRAFPGELFF. The DNA for the CDR3 is TGTGCCAGTTCCGGCGGGAGGGCCTTTCCCGGGGAGCTGTTTTTT.

This clone was observed a handful of times. The gene calls are TRBV15 and TRBJ1-2; no clear D gene. Germline assignment: CDR1 LNHNV and CDR2 YYDKDF (reference sequence). The CDR3 has 14 amino acids. V lost 0 bases and J lost 3, with 8 bases in between. The CDR3 here is CATSRDLQDYGYTF. CDR3 in DNA: TGTGCCACCAGCAGAGATCTCCAGGACTATGGCTACACCTTC.

The chain employs TRBV19 and TRBJ2-2; 8 bases line up with TRBD1. V lost 4 bases, J lost 4 bases, and 2 bases stayed unmatched. CDR3 length equals 14 residues. Germline CDR1 is LNHDA and CDR2 is SQIVND (reference sequence). The CDR3 DNA sequence: TGTGCCAGTAGTACGCAGGGGGCCACCGGGGAGCTGTTTTTT. Its translation is CASSTQGATGELFF. The complete variable domain, with remaining parts taken from reference TRBV19 and TRBJ2-2, reads DGGITQSPKYLFRKEGQNVTLSCEQNLNHDAMYWYRQDPGQGLRLIYYSQIVNDFQKGDIAEGYSVSREKKESFPLTVTSAQKNPTAFYLCASSTQGATGELFFGEGSRLTVL.